This T cell receptor (beta chain) was sequenced during a study of T cell repertoires in cytomegalovirus infection. MiXCR was run by TCRdb on the reads, yielding one entry per CDR3 protein. The sample yields about 130,000 distinct CDR3 sequences, 32% seen once. The V gene end was trimmed by 4 bases and the J gene end by 2 bases; junction bases not matched to a gene: 8. The CDR3 loop spans 15 amino acids. Germline CDR1 reads DFQATT; CDR2 reads SNEGSKA (reference sequence). With regard to this clonotype: What it binds is unknown.

This specimen consisted of CD8+ T cells from cultured PBMCs, obtained from culture after CMV antigen stimulation. The rearrangement uses TRBV20-1 and TRBJ2-7; TRBD2 aligns across 10 bases. The TCR was taken from a human donor in good health (CMV status not recorded). Some clones in this sample may be carry-over from other donors' samples. CDR3 in DNA: TGCAGTGCTACCCCGAGGACTAGCGGTACCTACGAGCAGTACTTC. Translated, it gives CSATPRTSGTYEQYF.